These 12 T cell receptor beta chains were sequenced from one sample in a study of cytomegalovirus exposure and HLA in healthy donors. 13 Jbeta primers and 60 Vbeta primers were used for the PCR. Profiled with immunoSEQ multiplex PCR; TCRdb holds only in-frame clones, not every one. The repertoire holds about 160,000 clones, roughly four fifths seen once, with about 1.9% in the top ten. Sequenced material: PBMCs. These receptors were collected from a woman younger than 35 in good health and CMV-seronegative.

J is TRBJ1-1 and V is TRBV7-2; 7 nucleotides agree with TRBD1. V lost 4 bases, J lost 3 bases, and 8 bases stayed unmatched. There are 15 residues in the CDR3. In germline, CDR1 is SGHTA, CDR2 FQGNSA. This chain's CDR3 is CASSWRDSWDTEAFF. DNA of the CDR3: TGTGCCAGCAGCTGGAGGGACAGCTGGGACACTGAAGCTTTCTTT.

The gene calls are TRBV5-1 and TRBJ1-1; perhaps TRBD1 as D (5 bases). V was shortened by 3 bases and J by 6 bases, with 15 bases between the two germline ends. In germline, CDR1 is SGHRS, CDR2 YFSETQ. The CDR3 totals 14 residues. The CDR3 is CASSWRGGKAEAFF. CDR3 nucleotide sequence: TGCGCCAGCAGCTGGAGGGGAGGTAAGGCTGAAGCTTTCTTT.

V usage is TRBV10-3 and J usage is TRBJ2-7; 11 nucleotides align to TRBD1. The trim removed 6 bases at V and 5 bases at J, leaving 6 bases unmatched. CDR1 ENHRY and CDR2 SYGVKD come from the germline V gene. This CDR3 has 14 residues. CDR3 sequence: CAISPGQGADEQYF. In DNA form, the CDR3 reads TGTGCCATCAGCCCCGGACAGGGGGCCGACGAGCAGTACTTC.

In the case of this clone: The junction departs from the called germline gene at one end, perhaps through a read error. The CDR3 reads CASSFTSSSNEQFF. CDR3 in DNA: TGTGCCAGCAGCTTCACTAGTTCCTCCAATGAGCAGTTCTTC. V and J are TRBV7-9 and TRBJ2-1; tentatively, D is TRBD2 (5 bases). The CDR3 runs to 14 residues. From germline, CDR1 is SEHNR and CDR2 FQNEAQ (reference sequence).

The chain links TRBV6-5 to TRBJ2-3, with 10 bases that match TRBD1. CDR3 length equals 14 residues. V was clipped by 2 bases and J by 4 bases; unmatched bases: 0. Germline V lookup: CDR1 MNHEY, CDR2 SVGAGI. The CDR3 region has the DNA TGTGCCAGCAGTTACGGACAGGGGGCAGATACGCAGTATTTT. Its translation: CASSYGQGADTQYF.

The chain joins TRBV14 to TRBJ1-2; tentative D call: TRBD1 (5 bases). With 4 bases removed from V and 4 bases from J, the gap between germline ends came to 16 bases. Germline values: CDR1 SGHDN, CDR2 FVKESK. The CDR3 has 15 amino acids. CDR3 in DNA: TGTGCCAGCAGCCCCAGGGTCTTTGCCATCTATGGCTACACCTTC. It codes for CASSPRVFAIYGYTF.

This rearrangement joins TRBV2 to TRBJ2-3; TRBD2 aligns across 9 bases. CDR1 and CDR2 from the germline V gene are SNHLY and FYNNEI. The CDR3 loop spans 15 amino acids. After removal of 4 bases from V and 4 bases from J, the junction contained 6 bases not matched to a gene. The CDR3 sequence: CASSVRSGGADTQYF. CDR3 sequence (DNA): TGTGCCAGCAGTGTCCGTAGCGGGGGAGCAGATACGCAGTATTTT.

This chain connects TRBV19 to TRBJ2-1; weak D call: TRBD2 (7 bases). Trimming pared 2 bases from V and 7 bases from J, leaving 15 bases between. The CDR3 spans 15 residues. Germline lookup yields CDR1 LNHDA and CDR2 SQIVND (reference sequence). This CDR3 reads CASSISGGLYNEQFF. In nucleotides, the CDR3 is TGTGCCAGTAGTATATCGGGGGGCCTTTATAATGAGCAGTTCTTC.

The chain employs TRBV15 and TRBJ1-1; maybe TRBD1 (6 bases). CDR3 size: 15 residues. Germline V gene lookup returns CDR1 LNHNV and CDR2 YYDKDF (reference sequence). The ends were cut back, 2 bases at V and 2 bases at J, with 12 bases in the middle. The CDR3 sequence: CATSRRGQLNTEAFF. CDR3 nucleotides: TGTGCCACCAGCAGACGAGGACAGCTAAACACTGAAGCTTTCTTT. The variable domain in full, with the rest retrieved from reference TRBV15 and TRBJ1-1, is DAMVIQNPRYQVTQFGKPVTLSCSQTLNHNVMYWYQQKSSQAPKLLFHYYDKDFNNEADTPDNFQSRRPNTSFCFLDIRSPGLGDTAMYLCATSRRGQLNTEAFFGQGTRLTVV.

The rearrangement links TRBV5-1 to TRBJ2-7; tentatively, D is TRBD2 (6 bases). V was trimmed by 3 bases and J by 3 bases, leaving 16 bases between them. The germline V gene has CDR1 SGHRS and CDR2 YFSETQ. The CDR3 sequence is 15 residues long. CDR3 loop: CASSSGSGGGYEQYF. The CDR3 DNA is TGCGCCAGCAGCTCAGGGTCCGGGGGTGGCTACGAGCAGTACTTC.

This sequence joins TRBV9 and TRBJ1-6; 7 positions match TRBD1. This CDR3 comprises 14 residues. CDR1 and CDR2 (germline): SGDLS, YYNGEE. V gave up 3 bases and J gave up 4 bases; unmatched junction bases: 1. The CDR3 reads CASSAGQYNSPLHF. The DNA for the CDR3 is TGTGCCAGCAGCGCGGGACAGTATAATTCACCCCTCCACTTT.

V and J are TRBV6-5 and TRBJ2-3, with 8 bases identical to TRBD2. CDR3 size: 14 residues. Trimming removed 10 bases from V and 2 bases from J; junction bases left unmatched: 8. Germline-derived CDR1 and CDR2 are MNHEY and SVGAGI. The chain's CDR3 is CATGREGLTDTQYF. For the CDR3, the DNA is TGTGCCACCGGGAGGGAGGGACTCACAGATACGCAGTATTTT.